These T cell receptor beta chains were read from a single sample in a study of blood T cell repertoires in COVID-19. TCRdb's table, derived via immunoSEQ multiplex PCR, lists solely in-frame clones and lacks some. Of hundreds of thousands of clones listed, 88% are singletons. The sample consisted of PBMCs or T cells enriched from blood (not recorded which). These TCRs come from a woman in her fifties or sixties in a cohort exposed to, infected with or recovered from COVID-19 (not recorded which). The CDR3 runs from the conserved cysteine through the conserved F or W. The order of the fields is CDR3 DNA, CDR3 protein, V gene, clone size, J gene, CDR3 length, D gene. A D gene is named only where the DNA matches it firmly. Rows give clone size only sometimes, using once, few, many, or a class for an expanded clone.

CDR3nt: TGTGCCAGCAGCCAGCGGGATAATTCACCCCTCCACTTT; CDR3aa: CASSQRDNSPLHF; v_gene: TRBV3-1/TRBV3-2; abundance: .; j_gene: TRBJ1-6; len: 13; d_gene: .
CDR3nt: TGTGCCAGTAGTTTAGCGGGAGGGAGCTCCTACGAGCAGTACTTC; CDR3aa: CASSLAGGSSYEQYF; v_gene: TRBV19; abundance: .; j_gene: TRBJ2-7; len: 15; d_gene: TRBD2
CDR3nt: TGTGCCAGCAGCTTGGGAGCGAACACTGAAGCTTTCTTT; CDR3aa: CASSLGANTEAFF; v_gene: TRBV5-6; abundance: .; j_gene: TRBJ1-1; len: 13; d_gene: .
CDR3nt: TGTGCCAGCAGCTTGTTGCTGGGACAGGGGGCCTACGAGCAGTACTTC; CDR3aa: CASSLLLGQGAYEQYF; v_gene: TRBV5-6; abundance: .; j_gene: TRBJ2-7; len: 16; d_gene: TRBD1
CDR3nt: TGTGCCATCAGTGAGGCAACAGGGACCTATGGCTACACCTTC; CDR3aa: CAISEATGTYGYTF; v_gene: TRBV10-3; abundance: .; j_gene: TRBJ1-2; len: 14; d_gene: .
CDR3nt: TGTGCCAGCAGCTTAGGACAGGGGGCCAACTATGGCTACACCTTC; CDR3aa: CASSLGQGANYGYTF; v_gene: TRBV7-2; abundance: .; j_gene: TRBJ1-2; len: 15; d_gene: TRBD1
CDR3nt: TGTGCCAGCAGCGAGGGGGTTCTGAACACTGAAGCTTTCTTT; CDR3aa: CASSEGVLNTEAFF; v_gene: TRBV9; abundance: .; j_gene: TRBJ1-1; len: 14; d_gene: .
CDR3nt: TGTGCCTGGAGTCCGGATAGCGGGAGGTCTGACGATGAGCAGTTCTTC; CDR3aa: CAWSPDSGRSDDEQFF; v_gene: TRBV30; abundance: .; j_gene: TRBJ2-1; len: 16; d_gene: TRBD2
CDR3nt: TGTGCCAGCAGTTGCCCTCATAGAAACTCTAGCACAGATACGCAGTATTTT; CDR3aa: CASSCPHRNSSTDTQYF; v_gene: TRBV6-2/TRBV6-3; abundance: .; j_gene: TRBJ2-3; len: 17; d_gene: .
CDR3nt: TGTGCCAGCAGCTCCGGGTTGGGAGAGACCCAGTACTTC; CDR3aa: CASSSGLGETQYF; v_gene: TRBV5-6; abundance: .; j_gene: TRBJ2-5; len: 13; d_gene: .
CDR3nt: TGTGCCAGCACACGGTTGAACACTGAAGCTTTCTTT; CDR3aa: CASTRLNTEAFF; v_gene: TRBV27; abundance: .; j_gene: TRBJ1-1; len: 12; d_gene: .
CDR3nt: TGTGCCAGCAGAAGGACAGGGGGCGCGGGTGGCTACACCTTC; CDR3aa: CASRRTGGAGGYTF; v_gene: TRBV28; abundance: .; j_gene: TRBJ1-2; len: 14; d_gene: TRBD1
CDR3nt: TGCGCCAGCAGCCCTTCCGGGACTACCTACAATGAGCAGTTCTTC; CDR3aa: CASSPSGTTYNEQFF; v_gene: TRBV4-1; abundance: .; j_gene: TRBJ2-1; len: 15; d_gene: TRBD2
CDR3nt: TGTGCCAGCAGCCGGGGACTTTACAATGAGCAGTTCTTC; CDR3aa: CASSRGLYNEQFF; v_gene: TRBV7-2; abundance: .; j_gene: TRBJ2-1; len: 13; d_gene: .
CDR3nt: TGTGCCACCAGCAGAGATCGGGCAGGGCTTCTCCCGAATGAAAAACTGTTTTTT; CDR3aa: CATSRDRAGLLPNEKLFF; v_gene: TRBV15; abundance: .; j_gene: TRBJ1-4; len: 18; d_gene: .
CDR3nt: TGCGCCAGCAGCCAAGAAGTTGGGGGACTAGCGAGCTACGAGCAGTACTTC; CDR3aa: CASSQEVGGLASYEQYF; v_gene: TRBV4-3; abundance: .; j_gene: TRBJ2-7; len: 17; d_gene: TRBD2
CDR3nt: TGTGCCACCAGCAGAGATGTAACTAACGAGCAGTACTTC; CDR3aa: CATSRDVTNEQYF; v_gene: TRBV15; abundance: .; j_gene: TRBJ2-7; len: 13; d_gene: .
CDR3nt: TGCGCCAGCAGCTTCAGACAGGGGGGGCTGTACGAGCAGTACTTC; CDR3aa: CASSFRQGGLYEQYF; v_gene: TRBV5-1; abundance: .; j_gene: TRBJ2-7; len: 15; d_gene: TRBD1
CDR3nt: TGTGCCAGCAGAGCCAGGGGATTGCATGGCTACACCTTC; CDR3aa: CASRARGLHGYTF; v_gene: TRBV25-1; abundance: .; j_gene: TRBJ1-2; len: 13; d_gene: .
CDR3nt: TGTGCCAGCAGTCTCAGCGGGAGGGCCGGGAGCACAGATACGCAGTATTTT; CDR3aa: CASSLSGRAGSTDTQYF; v_gene: TRBV6-6; abundance: .; j_gene: TRBJ2-3; len: 17; d_gene: TRBD2
CDR3nt: TGTGCCAGTAGTGTCCTTGGAGGGGTTCGAAACACCATATATTTT; CDR3aa: CASSVLGGVRNTIYF; v_gene: TRBV19; abundance: .; j_gene: TRBJ1-3; len: 15; d_gene: .
CDR3nt: TGTGCCAGCAGCTTAAGACAGGGAGCAAACACTGAAGCTTTCTTT; CDR3aa: CASSLRQGANTEAFF; v_gene: TRBV7-9; abundance: .; j_gene: TRBJ1-1; len: 15; d_gene: TRBD1
CDR3nt: TGTGCCAGCAGCCACGTCCGACTAGCGCTCGGAACCTACAATGAGCAGTTCTTC; CDR3aa: CASSHVRLALGTYNEQFF; v_gene: TRBV3-1/TRBV3-2; abundance: .; j_gene: TRBJ2-1; len: 18; d_gene: TRBD2
CDR3nt: TGTGCCAGCAGCCGGGACACCTCCTACGAGCAGTACTTC; CDR3aa: CASSRDTSYEQYF; v_gene: TRBV7-2; abundance: .; j_gene: TRBJ2-7; len: 13; d_gene: .
CDR3nt: TGTGCCAGCAGCGCTACAGGGGACACTGAAGCTTTCTTT; CDR3aa: CASSATGDTEAFF; v_gene: TRBV6-5; abundance: .; j_gene: TRBJ1-1; len: 13; d_gene: TRBD1
CDR3nt: TGTGCCAGCAGCTTTACCGGACAGTTTAATGAAAAACTGTTTTTT; CDR3aa: CASSFTGQFNEKLFF; v_gene: TRBV7-9; abundance: .; j_gene: TRBJ1-4; len: 15; d_gene: .
CDR3nt: TGTGCCAGCAGCCGACTAGACTACGAGCAGTACTTC; CDR3aa: CASSRLDYEQYF; v_gene: TRBV3-1/TRBV3-2; abundance: few; j_gene: TRBJ2-7; len: 12; d_gene: .
CDR3nt: TGTGCCAGCAGTGACGGCCCAGCGGGAGAGACCCAGTACTTC; CDR3aa: CASSDGPAGETQYF; v_gene: TRBV2; abundance: .; j_gene: TRBJ2-5; len: 14; d_gene: .
CDR3nt: TGTGCCAGCCGTCCCGGGACTAGCGGGAGGGGGTCCTACGAGCAGTACTTC; CDR3aa: CASRPGTSGRGSYEQYF; v_gene: TRBV18; abundance: .; j_gene: TRBJ2-7; len: 17; d_gene: TRBD2
CDR3nt: TGTGCCAGCAGCCAGGGGCCCAAGACCCAGTACTTC; CDR3aa: CASSQGPKTQYF; v_gene: TRBV3-1/TRBV3-2; abundance: few; j_gene: TRBJ2-5; len: 12; d_gene: .